This TCR beta chain came from a study of early T cells in non-severe SARS-CoV-2 infection. Overall study: The input, bulk RNA from unsorted whole blood, was sequenced, and chains were unpaired.

The CDR3 extends over 16 amino acids. The V segment lost 4 bases and the J segment 7 bases; nucleotides outside the gene matches: 11. Germline lookup yields CDR1 LNHDA and CDR2 SQIVND (reference sequence). The protocol attached unique molecular identifiers to individual cDNA molecules. TCRdb ran MiXCR on the 5' RACE reads and lists one entry per CDR3 protein. The data show 55,000 to 75,000 distinct CDR3 sequences, roughly 7.7% seen once. The study's findings and limits: Clonotype matching in VDJdb favored anti-spike CD8 responses and did not capture private and CD4 specificities.

Regarding this clonotype: Its cognate antigen is unknown.

The chain uses TRBV19 and TRBJ2-1, with 9 bases identical to TRBD2. Sequenced: whole blood. This TCR was recovered from an adult who was a healthcare worker with PCR-confirmed SARS-CoV-2 infection or an uninfected control (not recorded which). The CDR3 reads CASSRKGAGGGNEQFF. DNA of the CDR3: TGTGCCAGTAGTAGGAAAGGTGCGGGAGGGGGGAATGAGCAGTTCTTC.